These 10 T cell receptor beta chains were sequenced from one sample in a study of OX40 agonist ivuxolimab in advanced cancers. The library was produced with the immunoSEQ multiplex PCR assay. Held by TCRdb, this immuneACCESS table contains in-frame sequences only and omits some clones. Under half of the omission traces to an unresolved V gene where checked; the cause of the rest is unknown. The table for this sample lists 60,000 to 80,000 clones; roughly four fifths of them were counted only once. About 4.8% of the sample comes from the top ten. Source: CD4+ or CD8+ T cells sorted from blood, taken in a trial of the OX40 agonist ivuxolimab. The receptors derive from an adult with an advanced solid tumor such as melanoma, head and neck, liver or kidney cancer.

V is TRBV19 and J is TRBJ1-1; no definite D call. Trimming left V 3 bases short and J 6 bases short, with 8 bases between. The CDR3 runs to 12 residues. Germline CDR1 reads LNHDA; CDR2 reads SQIVND (reference sequence). The CDR3 reads CASSIGVAEAFF. Here the CDR3 DNA reads TGTGCCAGTAGTATTGGGGTGGCTGAAGCTTTCTTT.

The chain recombines TRBV7-2 with TRBJ1-1; possibly TRBD1 for D (6 bases). Trimming took off 3 bases at V and 6 bases at J, with 14 bases between the two ends. The germline gives CDR1 SGHTA, CDR2 FQGNSA. This CDR3 is 14 amino acids long. The CDR3 bases are TGTGCCAGCAGCTTGGACAGTTTAGGCGCTGAAGCTTTCTTT. It is translated as CASSLDSLGAEAFF.

The chain couples TRBV10-3 to TRBJ2-3; unclear D gene. The CDR3 extends over 15 amino acids. Germline CDR1 reads ENHRY; CDR2 reads SYGVKD. With 6 bases removed from V and 0 bases from J, the gap between germline ends came to 13 bases. CDR3 DNA: TGTGCCATCAGCCTCAAGGGAACTAGCACAGATACGCAGTATTTT. Translation gives CAISLKGTSTDTQYF.

The gene calls are TRBV15 and TRBJ2-7; tentatively, D is TRBD1 (5 bases). Trimming left V 0 bases short and J 4 bases short, with 10 bases between. Germline values: CDR1 LNHNV, CDR2 YYDKDF (reference sequence). This CDR3 comprises 14 residues. CDR3 sequence: CATSRDRQLYEQYF. The DNA of the CDR3 is TGTGCCACCAGCAGAGACAGACAGTTATACGAGCAGTACTTC.

The chain carries TRBV7-8 and TRBJ2-7; tentatively, D is TRBD1 (6 bases). V was cut by 0 bases and J by 4 bases, with 13 bases left in between. Germline V CDR1 and CDR2: SGHVS, FQNEAQ. The CDR3 consists of 15 residues. The CDR3 here is CASSLAGQGSYEQYF. In nucleotides, the CDR3 is TGTGCCAGCAGCTTAGCGGGCCAGGGGTCTTACGAGCAGTACTTC. The full variable domain, completed using reference TRBV7-8 and TRBJ2-7, is GAGVSQSPRYKVAKRGQDVALRCDPISGHVSLFWYQQALGQGPEFLTYFQNEAQLDKSGLPSDRFFAERPEGSVSTLKIQRTQQEDSAVYLCASSLAGQGSYEQYFGPGTRLTVT.

The V gene is TRBV11-1, the J gene TRBJ1-1; 8 bases are a match to TRBD1. There are 17 residues in the CDR3. After removal of 5 bases from V and 1 base from J, the junction contained 12 bases not matched to a gene. Germline V gene lookup returns CDR1 SGHAT and CDR2 FQDESV (reference sequence). The CDR3, as DNA: TGTGCCAGCAGCCAATCACGGACAGGGAGAGGGAACACTGAAGCTTTCTTT. Its translation: CASSQSRTGRGNTEAFF.

This clone was counted between two and nine times. This chain links TRBV7-2 with TRBJ2-7; D unclear. V lost 5 bases, J lost 3 bases, and 8 bases lay in between. Germline V gene data show CDR1 as SGHTA and CDR2 as FQGNSA. The CDR3 totals 12 residues. DNA of the CDR3: TGTGCCAGCAGCCCATACAACTACGAGCAGTACTTC. This sequence encodes CASSPYNYEQYF.

The chain has TRBV7-9 and TRBJ2-3; no clear D gene. CDR3 length equals 15 residues. V was shortened by 6 bases and J by 2 bases, with 15 bases between the two germline ends. The germline V gene has CDR1 SEHNR and CDR2 FQNEAQ (reference sequence). The CDR3 spells CASSFLGRNTDTQYF. The CDR3 bases are TGTGCCAGCAGTTTTTTAGGACGTAACACAGATACGCAGTATTTT.

V usage is TRBV7-2 and J usage is TRBJ2-5; D is ambiguous. Germline CDR1 and CDR2: SGHTA and FQGNSA. Deletions cut 3 bases from V and 1 base from J, with 9 bases between. The CDR3 consists of 14 residues. The CDR3 DNA reads TGTGCCAGCAGCTTCCCAGCCATCCAAGAGACCCAGTACTTC. Translated: CASSFPAIQETQYF.

The V gene is TRBV7-2, the J gene TRBJ2-7; D is ambiguous. The V gene's germline CDR1 is SGHTA and CDR2 FQGNSA. The ends were cut back, 4 bases at V and 3 bases at J, with 10 bases in the middle. The CDR3 is 13 residues long. In DNA, the CDR3 is TGTGCCAGCAGCTCACTGCCCGGCTACGAGCAGTACTTC. Translated, it gives CASSSLPGYEQYF.